The 25 T cell receptor beta chains below come from one sample, sequenced in a study of blood T cells in healthy people across ages. Sample-barcoded 5' priming and a J-beta primer mix drove a second PCR of about 6 to 12 cycles. MiXCR, applied by TCRdb to the 5' RACE reads, yields one record per CDR3 protein. The repertoire includes roughly 1,700,000 distinct CDR3 sequences, approximately 28% of them detected once, and 6.5% to 8.5% sits in the top ten. Input material: blood. Source of these receptors: a woman aged 25 to 45 in good health.

The chain recombines TRBV7-2 with TRBJ2-1; 11 nucleotides match TRBD1. Per the germline V gene, CDR1 is SGHTA and CDR2 is FQGNSA. This CDR3 is built from 17 residues. Trimming cost V 4 bases and J 4 bases; bases outside gene matches: 9. CDR3 protein: CASSSLVGTGGYNEQFF. The CDR3 nucleotides are TGTGCCAGCAGCTCCCTCGTGGGGACAGGGGGTTACAATGAGCAGTTCTTC. Complete variable domain (other parts from reference TRBV7-2 and TRBJ2-1): GAGVSQSPSNKVTEKGKDVELRCDPISGHTALYWYRQSLGQGLEFLIYFQGNSAPDKSGLPSDRFSAERTGGSVSTLTIQRTQQEDSAVYLCASSSLVGTGGYNEQFFGPGTRLTVL.

The J gene is TRBJ2-7, the V gene TRBV7-9; a weak D match, TRBD2 (6 bases). V gave up 1 base and J gave up 3 bases, with 13 bases separating them. CDR3 length equals 15 residues. Germline V gene lookup returns CDR1 SEHNR and CDR2 FQNEAQ (reference sequence). This chain's CDR3 is CASSLEVGGGYEQYF. CDR3 nucleotide sequence: TGTGCCAGCAGCTTAGAGGTGGGAGGTGGCTACGAGCAGTACTTC. Together with reference TRBV7-9 and TRBJ2-7, the CDR3 gives the full variable domain: DTGVSQNPRHKITKRGQNVTFRCDPISEHNRLYWYRQTLGQGPEFLTYFQNEAQLEKSRLLSDRFSAERPKGSFSTLEIQRTEQGDSAMYLCASSLEVGGGYEQYFGPGTRLTVT.

The CDR3 region is CASSPGGQRIYGYTF. DNA for the CDR3: TGTGCCAGCAGCCCGGGGGGTCAGCGGATATATGGCTACACCTTC. The rearrangement joins TRBV7-9 to TRBJ1-2; D may be TRBD1 (5 bases). CDR1 and CDR2 (germline): SEHNR, FQNEAQ (reference sequence). The CDR3 totals 15 residues. The V and J ends lost 5 bases and 5 bases respectively, with 18 bases between them.

This clonotype was detected only once. The rearrangement links TRBV9 to TRBJ2-3; D is possibly TRBD1 or TRBD2 (5 bases each). The CDR3 contains 14 residues. Trimming took off 3 bases at V and 6 bases at J, with 14 bases between the two ends. Germline CDR1 SGDLS, CDR2 YYNGEE. The CDR3 region has the DNA TGTGCCAGCAGCGAGGGACCCAGGATGGATACGCAGTATTTT. Translating it yields CASSEGPRMDTQYF.

This clonotype was observed many times. This chain links TRBV15 with TRBJ2-7; no definite D call. Germline V gene data show CDR1 as LNHNV and CDR2 as YYDKDF (reference sequence). The CDR3 has 15 residues. V was trimmed by 0 bases and J by 1 base, leaving 10 bases between them. CDR3 sequence reads: CATSRERWQSYEQYF. The CDR3 DNA reads TGTGCCACCAGCAGAGAAAGGTGGCAGTCCTACGAGCAGTACTTC.

The chain recombines TRBV28 with TRBJ2-3; D might be TRBD1 or TRBD2, each matching 5 bases. Trimming removed 7 bases at V and 4 bases at J, with 24 bases between. Germline V gives CDR1 MDHEN, CDR2 SYDVKM. This CDR3 has 17 amino acids. For the CDR3, the DNA is TGTGCCAGCATTTCCACCAGACTCGGACGGGGCGCAGATACGCAGTATTTT. Translation gives CASISTRLGRGADTQYF.

This clonotype was detected only a few times. The chain is built from TRBV12-3 or TRBV12-4 and TRBJ2-7; D may be TRBD2 (5 bases). V lost 4 bases and J 2 bases, leaving 12 bases between the germline ends. This CDR3 comprises 14 residues. The CDR3 here is CASSWRPPPYEQYF. The CDR3 DNA reads as TGTGCCAGCAGTTGGAGGCCGCCTCCCTACGAGCAGTACTTC.

This clonotype turned up a few times. This chain links TRBV5-1 with TRBJ1-2, with 8 bases identical to TRBD1. The CDR3 is 14 residues long. The J segment lost 4 bases and the V segment lost 0 bases, leaving 2 bases of the junction unmatched. Germline V gives CDR1 SGHRS, CDR2 YFSETQ. The CDR3: CASSLDTGGYGYTF. The DNA for the CDR3 is TGCGCCAGCAGCTTGGATACAGGGGGCTATGGCTACACCTTC.

This clonotype has a handful of counts. The chain has TRBV7-2 and TRBJ2-1; 8 bases align to TRBD2. Germline V CDR1 and CDR2: SGHTA, FQGNSA. The CDR3 consists of 16 residues. V was pared by 1 base and J by 2 bases, with 4 bases of the junction left unmatched. The chain's CDR3 is CASSLGPAGAYNEQFF. Written as DNA, the CDR3 is TGTGCCAGCAGCTTAGGGCCAGCGGGGGCCTACAATGAGCAGTTCTTC.

About this clonotype itself: Compared with germline, one end of the junction differs, possibly owing to a read error. J is TRBJ2-1 and V is TRBV7-9; no definite D call. CDR1 is SEHNR and CDR2 is FQNEAQ in the germline V gene (reference sequence). CDR3 length equals 13 residues. The CDR3 sequence is CSSSPVGYNEQFF. Written as DNA, the CDR3 is TGTTCCAGCAGCCCAGTGGGTTACAATGAGCAGTTCTTC.

This clonotype showed up many times. In DNA, the CDR3 is TGCGCCAGCAGCTCTGGTGGTCTAGAAAACGACGAGCAGTACTTC. Protein sequence: CASSSGGLENDEQYF. This chain links TRBV5-1 with TRBJ2-7; no clear D. The germline V and J ends were trimmed by 3 bases and 5 bases, with 18 bases remaining between them. CDR1 and CDR2 from the germline V gene are SGHRS and YFSETQ. CDR3 length: 15 residues.

The table lists this clonotype with a few counts. V usage is TRBV6-6 and J usage is TRBJ1-4, with a tentative D call TRBD1 (5 bases). Germline lookup yields CDR1 MNHNY and CDR2 SVGAGI (reference sequence). V was clipped by 8 bases and J by 6 bases, with 13 bases between them. CDR3 length: 13 residues. The CDR3 DNA is TGTGCCAGCTCCGATAGGGGATATGAAAAACTGTTTTTT. Encoded protein: CASSDRGYEKLFF.

This clonotype was counted a few times. The rearrangement joins TRBV7-2 to TRBJ1-1, with D unresolved. Germline V gene sequence: CDR1 SGHTA, CDR2 FQGNSA. Trimming removed 4 bases at V and 2 bases at J, with 14 bases between. CDR3 length: 15 amino acids. The CDR3 sequence: CASSSRGLYNTEAFF. The DNA of the CDR3 is TGTGCCAGCAGCTCCCGAGGACTGTATAACACTGAAGCTTTCTTT.

Written as DNA, the CDR3 is TGTGCCAGCAGCTTGGAGTGGGACAGGCAAGAGACCCAGTACTTC. It specifies CASSLEWDRQETQYF. The chain links TRBV5-5 to TRBJ2-5; 8 nucleotides align to TRBD1. This CDR3 spans 15 amino acids. The germline CDR1 and CDR2 sequences are SGHKS and YYEKEE (reference sequence). With V trimmed by 0 bases and J by 2 bases, 3 bases remained unmatched.

For this clonotype: Being one base from a much bigger clone, this may be a read error. The V call is TRBV7-6, the J call TRBJ2-5, with 12 positions matching TRBD2. The tail of the sequence fits TRBJ2-7 better, so the J call may be wrong. This CDR3 has 16 amino acids. Germline V gene sequence: CDR1 SGHVS, CDR2 FNYEAQ. The DNA of the CDR3 is TGTGCCAGCAGCCCTAGGACTAGCGGGGTCGGGGGCGAGCAGTACTTC. It codes for CASSPRTSGVGGEQYF.

The rearrangement joins TRBV28 to TRBJ1-1; D not certain. Trimming shortened V by 4 bases and J by 0 bases, and 9 bases separated the two germline ends. The CDR3 totals 14 residues. Germline assignment: CDR1 MDHEN and CDR2 SYDVKM. The DNA of the CDR3 is TGTGCCAGCAGTTCGCCAGTAATGAACACTGAAGCTTTCTTT. Protein: CASSSPVMNTEAFF.

This clonotype was recorded a few times. Relative to the germline gene, one junction end is altered; a read error may explain this. The chain has TRBV12-3 or TRBV12-4 and TRBJ2-7, with D possibly being TRBD1 or TRBD2 (5 bases each). The CDR3 runs to 15 residues. CDR3 in DNA: TGTACCAGCAGTTCATGGGGGAAGAGGTCCTACGAGCAGTACTTC. Its translation: CTSSSWGKRSYEQYF.

This clonotype was detected many times. The V and J genes are TRBV7-9 and TRBJ2-7, with D tentatively TRBD2 (5 bases). Germline V CDR1 and CDR2: SEHNR, FQNEAQ (reference sequence). The CDR3 spans 15 residues. Trimming pared 3 bases from V and 1 base from J, leaving 13 bases between. In nucleotides, the CDR3 is TGTGCCAGCAGCTTTTCCAGCGGAACGTCCTACGAGCAGTACTTC. This gives the protein CASSFSSGTSYEQYF.

The gene calls are TRBV7-9 and TRBJ2-4; 9 bases are shared with TRBD2. Trimming cost V 4 bases and J 3 bases; bases outside gene matches: 7. CDR1 and CDR2 from the germline V gene are SEHNR and FQNEAQ (reference sequence). The length of the CDR3 is 16 residues. CDR3 region: CASSSSAGGGKNIQYF. The CDR3 nucleotides are TGTGCCAGCAGCTCATCGGCGGGAGGGGGCAAAAACATTCAGTACTTC.

V usage is TRBV11-2 and J usage is TRBJ2-6, with 7 bases identical to TRBD1. This CDR3 is 21 amino acids long. Germline CDR1 SGHAT, CDR2 FQNNGV. Trimming cost V 4 bases and J 2 bases; bases outside gene matches: 20. CDR3 DNA sequence: TGTGCCAGCAGCTCTAACGACGGCCGGGGACAGATCAGCCCTGGGGCCAACGTCCTGACTTTC. Encoded protein: CASSSNDGRGQISPGANVLTF.

In its sample, this clonotype was seen a few times. A read error is possible here, since a much larger clone lies one base away. This sequence joins TRBV29-1 and TRBJ2-2; TRBD2 aligns across 14 bases. V was clipped by 7 bases and J by 9 bases; unmatched bases: 7. Germline lookup yields CDR1 SQVTM and CDR2 ANQGSEA. This CDR3 is built from 14 residues. CDR3 protein: CSASGLAGAWELFF. CDR3 DNA sequence: TGCAGCGCTTCGGGACTAGCGGGAGCCTGGGAGCTGTTTTTT.

The chain employs TRBV20-1 and TRBJ2-3, with 10 nucleotides matching TRBD2. There are 17 residues in the CDR3. Unmatched junction bases numbered 7, after V lost 1 base and J lost 0 bases. In germline, CDR1 is DFQATT, CDR2 SNEGSKA (reference sequence). CDR3 DNA: TGCAGTGCTAGAGGAGCGGGAGGGCCGTTAAGCACAGATACGCAGTATTTT. This translates into CSARGAGGPLSTDTQYF.

This clonotype was observed at least ten times. The chain links TRBV20-1 to TRBJ2-1; possible D gene TRBD2, 5 bases. Germline V CDR1 and CDR2: DFQATT, SNEGSKA (reference sequence). The CDR3 covers 17 residues. V was shortened by 0 bases and J by 1 base, with 16 bases between the two germline ends. The CDR3 region has the DNA TGCAGTGCTAGAGATCGACGGGGTGGGAAGTCCTACAATGAGCAGTTCTTC. Translating gives CSARDRRGGKSYNEQFF.

This clonotype appeared many times. The rearrangement joins TRBV7-2 to TRBJ2-5; a possible D gene is TRBD1 (5 bases). The CDR3 is 15 amino acids. Germline V lookup: CDR1 SGHTA, CDR2 FQGNSA. Trimming shortened V by 5 bases and J by 1 base, and 14 bases separated the two germline ends. DNA of the CDR3: TGTGCCAGCAGCGGACACCCTACGCGCCAAGAGACCCAGTACTTC. Amino acid sequence: CASSGHPTRQETQYF.

A word on this clonotype: Sequence at one end of the junction differs from germline and may be a read error. This chain links TRBV29-1 with TRBJ1-5, with D hard to call. This CDR3 has 13 residues. Germline assignment: CDR1 SQVTM and CDR2 ANQGSEA. Written as DNA, the CDR3 is TGCAGCGTTGAGGGAAATAGCAATCAGCCCCGGCATTTT. Its translation is CSVEGNSNQPRHF.